The TCR beta chain described here comes from a study of cytomegalovirus exposure and HLA in healthy donors. As for the study in general: Early release data held some 79 million unique TCRs from HLA-typed donors.

With 60 Vbeta and 13 Jbeta primers, the PCR was carried out. Using immunoSEQ multiplex PCR, the repertoire was profiled, and TCRdb retains in-frame clones only, with some absent. The sample includes 150,000 to 200,000 clones, around 84% of them seen just once. In the case of this clone: As yet, its antigen is unknown.

Study conclusions and caveats: Because they were indistinguishable, some V segments, including TRBV6-2 and TRBV6-3, were excluded. The study flagged about 150 TCR beta chains as cytomegalovirus-associated.

The CDR3 loop spans 12 amino acids. The germline V and J ends were trimmed by 8 bases and 10 bases, with 20 bases remaining between them. Looked up from germline, CDR1 is SQVTM and CDR2 is ANQGSEA. This clonotype was obtained from a man aged 50-60 years in good health and CMV-seropositive. The chain carries TRBV29-1 and TRBJ1-2; D is possibly TRBD1 (6 bases). Material for sequencing was PBMCs. CDR3 loop: CSNLRGGGDYTF. CDR3 DNA sequence: TGCAGCAACTTGAGGGGAGGGGGTGACTACACCTTC.